Listed here are 7 T cell receptor beta chains from one sample, sequenced in a study of early T cells in non-severe SARS-CoV-2 infection (dated by TCRdb to the early 2020s). The method behind the library was 5' RACE. The sample was run on a NextSeq 500. TCRdb trimmed public reads at Q25 via fastp, called clones via MiXCR and kept in-frame beta chains. Rows merge per CDR3 protein into single entries with the most common DNA and genes. The sample has tens of thousands of distinct CDR3 sequences on record, approximately 13% of them singletons. Together, the top ten hold 1.3% of the sample. Sequencing was carried out using whole blood. These receptors all come from an adult who was a healthcare worker with PCR-confirmed SARS-CoV-2 infection or an uninfected control (not recorded which).

The chain joins TRBV29-1 to TRBJ1-1; 7 bases are shared with TRBD1. The junction had 4 bases not matched to a gene; V was cut back by 7 bases and J by 5 bases. The CDR3 runs 11 residues. CDR1 and CDR2 from the germline V gene are SQVTM and ANQGSEA. CDR3 DNA: TGCAGCGACCACAGGGGAACTGAAGCTTTCTTT. This codes for CSDHRGTEAFF.

This clonotype was counted a few times. The chain couples TRBV28 to TRBJ2-7; unclear D gene. The CDR3 is made up of 14 amino acids. V was shortened by 4 bases and J by 3 bases, with 13 bases between the two germline ends. The germline V gene encodes CDR1 MDHEN and CDR2 SYDVKM. CDR3 protein: CASSSGQDLYEQYF. In DNA, the CDR3 is TGTGCCAGCAGTTCCGGGCAGGACCTCTACGAGCAGTACTTC.

This clonotype appeared many times. This chain links TRBV20-1 with TRBJ2-1; a weak D match, TRBD2 (5 bases). CDR1 is DFQATT, CDR2 SNEGSKA, per germline (reference sequence). Trimming pared 1 base from V and 3 bases from J, leaving 13 bases between. The CDR3 consists of 15 residues. CDR3 sequence (DNA): TGCAGTGCTAGAGTCCCTAGCACCTTCTACAATGAGCAGTTCTTC. Translation gives CSARVPSTFYNEQFF.

The rearrangement uses TRBV6-5 and TRBJ1-3; TRBD1 matches at 10 bases. After removal of 7 bases from V and 4 bases from J, the junction contained 7 bases not matched to a gene. The germline V gene has CDR1 MNHEY and CDR2 SVGAGI. This CDR3 spans 15 amino acids. The CDR3 DNA sequence: TGTGCCAGCACCACCGACAGGGGGCCAGGAAACACCATATATTTT. It specifies CASTTDRGPGNTIYF.

CDR3 amino acids: CASSPTPGVGDTQYF. In DNA, the CDR3 is TGCGCCAGCAGCCCAACCCCGGGGGTCGGAGATACGCAGTATTTT. The gene calls are TRBV5-1 and TRBJ2-3; D might be TRBD2 (6 bases). V was cut by 4 bases and J by 5 bases, with 17 bases left in between. This CDR3 region has 15 residues. Looked up from germline, CDR1 is SGHRS and CDR2 is YFSETQ.

This clonotype was observed at least ten times. The chain is built from TRBV12-3 or TRBV12-4 and TRBJ2-1; 8 nucleotides agree with TRBD2. The CDR3 is made up of 16 amino acids. The V and J ends lost 7 bases and 4 bases, in that order; junction bases with no gene match: 12. This CDR3 is CASTFFGGAGYNEQFF. As DNA, the CDR3 is TGTGCCAGCACCTTCTTCGGGGGGGCAGGGTACAATGAGCAGTTCTTC.

This clonotype appeared many times. CDR3 DNA: TGTGCCAGCAGCTTAATACGCGGGGGCTCCCTAGCCAAAAACATTCAGTACTTC. The encoded protein is CASSLIRGGSLAKNIQYF. The genes are TRBV11-2 and TRBJ2-4, with TRBD2 as a possible D gene (7 bases). The CDR3 is 18 residues long. Deletions cut 2 bases from V and 0 bases from J, with 17 bases between. Germline V lookup: CDR1 SGHAT, CDR2 FQNNGV.